The 26 T cell receptor beta chains presented below share a single source sample, sequenced in a study of T-cell reconstitution after alpha-beta-depleted transplantation in children. Unique molecular identifiers were incorporated into the prepared TCRbeta library. MiXCR, applied by TCRdb to the PCR reads, yields one record per CDR3 protein. The repertoire includes approximately 520,000 distinct CDR3 sequences, approximately 32% of them detected once, and 2% to 3% sits in the top ten. The sample here was PBMCs from the stem cell graft donor, taken from the stem cell graft. All receptors come from a human donor who donated a stem cell graft to a child with aplastic anemia.

V gene TRBV12-3 or TRBV12-4 combines with J gene TRBJ2-1; perhaps TRBD1 as D (5 bases). Trimming removed 5 bases from V and 13 bases from J, with 15 bases in between. The CDR3 covers 12 residues. This CDR3 reads CASSPKGAPQFF. DNA for the CDR3: TGTGCCAGCAGTCCCAAAGGGGCACCTCAGTTCTTC.

The chain joins TRBV5-1 to TRBJ1-1; 10 bases are shared with TRBD1. J was trimmed by 6 bases and V by 2 bases; bases with no gene match: 4. Germline CDR1 SGHRS, CDR2 YFSETQ. The CDR3 has 14 amino acids. CDR3 sequence: CASSFPGQGAEAFF. CDR3 sequence (DNA): TGCGCCAGCAGCTTTCCAGGACAGGGGGCTGAAGCTTTCTTT.

J is TRBJ2-1 and V is TRBV5-1, with D possibly called TRBD1 or TRBD2 (6 bases each). Trimming took off 4 bases at V and 2 bases at J, with 13 bases between the two ends. Germline V CDR1 and CDR2: SGHRS, YFSETQ. CDR3 length: 15 amino acids. The CDR3 spells CASSGPGATYNEQFF. CDR3 DNA: TGCGCCAGCAGCGGTCCGGGGGCCACCTACAATGAGCAGTTCTTC. Drawing the rest from reference TRBV5-1 and TRBJ2-1, the complete variable domain is KAGVTQTPRYLIKTRGQQVTLSCSPISGHRSVSWYQQTPGQGLQFLFEYFSETQRNKGNFPGRFSGRQFSNSRSEMNVSTLELGDSALYLCASSGPGATYNEQFFGPGTRLTVL.

This clonotype was counted only a few times. The chain links TRBV27 to TRBJ1-2; 7 bases agree with TRBD1. The germline CDR1 and CDR2 sequences are MNHEY and SMNVEV (reference sequence). The trim removed 2 bases at V and 8 bases at J, leaving 11 bases unmatched. The CDR3 has 15 residues. CDR3 bases: TGTGCCAGCAGTTTAAGGGGGCCAGTCGTCTGGGGCTACACCTTC. It encodes CASSLRGPVVWGYTF.

This chain links TRBV7-9 with TRBJ1-4; D unresolved. The V end was cut by 3 bases, the J end by 0 bases, with 8 bases between. CDR1 and CDR2 from the germline V gene are SEHNR and FQNEAQ (reference sequence). The CDR3 has 15 amino acids. DNA for the CDR3: TGTGCCAGCAGCTTGGACCTTGCAACTAATGAAAAACTGTTTTTT. Protein: CASSLDLATNEKLFF.

This clonotype was found a few times. The CDR3 loop reads CASSLERGEAFF. The CDR3 DNA follows: TGTGCCAGCAGCTTAGAGCGTGGGGAAGCTTTCTTT. V gene TRBV7-2 combines with J gene TRBJ1-1; D gene uncertain. This CDR3 spans 12 amino acids. Trimming cost V 1 base and J 8 bases, with 8 bases left between them. Looked up from germline, CDR1 is SGHTA and CDR2 is FQGNSA.

This clonotype was observed a few times. The rearrangement uses TRBV30 and TRBJ1-1; no reliable D call. Germline assignment: CDR1 GTSNPN and CDR2 SVGIG (reference sequence). V was shortened by 4 bases and J by 1 base, with 10 bases between the two germline ends. This CDR3 spans 13 amino acids. DNA for the CDR3: TGTGCCTGGACATTGGGCAGGAACACTGAAGCTTTCTTT. It codes for CAWTLGRNTEAFF. Full variable domain (remainder filled in from reference TRBV30 and TRBJ1-1): SQTIHQWPATLVQPVGSPLSLECTVEGTSNPNLYWYRQAAGRGLQLLFYSVGIGQISSEVPQNLSASRPQDRQFILSSKKLLLSDSGFYLCAWTLGRNTEAFFGQGTRLTVV.

V gene TRBV29-1 combines with J gene TRBJ1-2, with no clear D. The CDR3 runs to 12 residues. Trimming removed 2 bases from V and 8 bases from J, with 12 bases in between. Germline V gene sequence: CDR1 SQVTM, CDR2 ANQGSEA. The CDR3 sequence is CSVEQSLQGYTF. DNA for the CDR3: TGCAGCGTTGAACAGTCGCTACAGGGCTACACCTTC.

This chain uses TRBV7-9 with TRBJ1-2; 7 nucleotides line up with TRBD1. Germline CDR1 reads SEHNR; CDR2 reads FQNEAQ (reference sequence). Trimming cost V 1 base and J 8 bases; bases outside gene matches: 7. This CDR3 has 14 residues. The CDR3 sequence is CASSLGDRRAGYTF. The CDR3 bases are TGTGCCAGCAGCTTAGGGGACAGACGGGCGGGCTACACCTTC.

CDR3 loop: CSVESSGLEQYF. The CDR3 DNA reads TGCAGCGTTGAATCGTCGGGGCTCGAGCAGTACTTC. J is TRBJ2-7 and V is TRBV29-1; either TRBD1 or TRBD2 may supply D (5 bases each). CDR1 is SQVTM, CDR2 ANQGSEA, per germline. This CDR3 has 12 amino acids. V lost 2 bases and J 6 bases, leaving 11 bases between the germline ends.

The rearrangement joins TRBV7-2 to TRBJ2-3, with D unresolved. CDR3 size: 13 residues. Germline V gene data show CDR1 as SGHTA and CDR2 as FQGNSA. The ends were cut back, 2 bases at V and 4 bases at J, with 7 bases in the middle. In nucleotides, the CDR3 is TGTGCCAGCAGCTTATTTGGCGCAGATACGCAGTATTTT. This translates into CASSLFGADTQYF. Full variable domain (remainder filled in from reference TRBV7-2 and TRBJ2-3): GAGVSQSPSNKVTEKGKDVELRCDPISGHTALYWYRQSLGQGLEFLIYFQGNSAPDKSGLPSDRFSAERTGGSVSTLTIQRTQQEDSAVYLCASSLFGADTQYFGPGTRLTVL.

The chain has TRBV12-3 or TRBV12-4 and TRBJ1-1; a possible D gene is TRBD1 (5 bases). The V end lost 6 bases, the J end lost 5 bases, and 19 bases lay between the germline ends. CDR3 length equals 15 residues. CDR3 in amino acids: CASRHPGLMWTEAFF. In DNA, the CDR3 is TGTGCCAGCAGACACCCGGGACTCATGTGGACTGAAGCTTTCTTT.

This clonotype was counted a few times. The chain's CDR3 is CASSLSSPPKETQYF. CDR3 nucleotides: TGTGCCAGCAGTTTATCTAGCCCTCCGAAAGAGACCCAGTACTTC. This chain joins TRBV28 and TRBJ2-5; TRBD2 is a possible D gene (5 bases). Germline loops: CDR1 MDHEN, CDR2 SYDVKM. Trimming pared 1 base from V and 3 bases from J, leaving 12 bases between. The CDR3 length is 15 residues.

A few counts support this clonotype. The rearrangement joins TRBV7-2 to TRBJ2-3, with 8 bases identical to TRBD1. The CDR3 spans 16 residues. Losses at the gene ends were 3 bases for V and 5 bases for J; bases not matched to a gene: 10. CDR1 and CDR2 from the germline V gene are SGHTA and FQGNSA. Here the CDR3 reads CASSFPGQGVLDTQYF. For the CDR3, the DNA is TGTGCCAGCAGCTTCCCCGGACAGGGAGTTCTAGATACGCAGTATTTT.

This clonotype was seen a few times. This sequence joins TRBV7-3 and TRBJ2-1; TRBD2 is a possible D gene (5 bases). This CDR3 spans 16 amino acids. Trimming pared 3 bases from V and 0 bases from J, leaving 12 bases between. In germline, CDR1 is SGHTA, CDR2 FQGTGA. The CDR3, as DNA: TGTGCCAGCAGCTTGGTTAGCGCGAGCTCCTACAATGAGCAGTTCTTC. Its protein is CASSLVSASSYNEQFF.

This clonotype has just a few counts. V is TRBV6-1 and J is TRBJ1-1, with D uncertain. Germline values: CDR1 MNHNS, CDR2 SASEGT. The CDR3 consists of 13 residues. With 5 bases removed from V and 6 bases from J, the gap between germline ends came to 13 bases. This chain's CDR3 is CASSLQSGAEAFF. The CDR3, as DNA: TGTGCCAGCAGTCTCCAGAGTGGTGCTGAAGCTTTCTTT.

The chain is built from TRBV19 and TRBJ2-7; D ambiguous. V lost 7 bases and J 0 bases, leaving 7 bases between the germline ends. The CDR3 totals 12 residues. CDR1 and CDR2 (germline): LNHDA, SQIVND (reference sequence). The CDR3 sequence is CASMSPSYEQYF. The CDR3 DNA sequence: TGTGCCAGTATGTCCCCCTCCTACGAGCAGTACTTC.

This clonotype was picked up a small number of times. The CDR3 sequence: CSVSIAGGSYEQYF. For the CDR3, the DNA is TGCAGCGTTTCCATAGCGGGAGGGTCCTACGAGCAGTACTTC. V is TRBV29-1 and J is TRBJ2-7; 11 positions match TRBD2. CDR1 and CDR2 from the germline V gene are SQVTM and ANQGSEA. V was clipped by 5 bases and J by 1 base; unmatched bases: 4. The CDR3 is 14 residues long.

In its sample, this clonotype was seen a few times. CDR3 bases: TGCGCCAGCAGCTTGGAACCGGGAGGGCCGTCGGATACGCAGTATTTT. This encodes CASSLEPGGPSDTQYF. This sequence joins TRBV5-1 and TRBJ2-3; 8 positions match TRBD2. Germline assignment: CDR1 SGHRS and CDR2 YFSETQ. The trim removed 0 bases at V and 6 bases at J, leaving 9 bases unmatched. The CDR3 extends over 16 amino acids.

The sample holds a few counts of this clonotype. The chain is built from TRBV6-2 or TRBV6-3 and TRBJ1-5; D gene unclear. The germline CDR1 and CDR2 sequences are MNHEY and SVGEGT. The CDR3 contains 15 residues. The V end lost 2 bases, the J end lost 4 bases, and 12 bases lay between the germline ends. The CDR3: CASSYAKGRNQPQHF. Written as DNA, the CDR3 is TGTGCCAGCAGTTACGCTAAAGGGAGGAATCAGCCCCAGCATTTT.

This clonotype has only a few counts. V gene TRBV10-3 combines with J gene TRBJ2-1; 9 bases agree with TRBD2. V lost 3 bases and J lost 10; bases outside the gene matches: 1. In germline, CDR1 is ENHRY, CDR2 SYGVKD. The CDR3 extends over 12 amino acids. The DNA of the CDR3 is TGTGCCATCAGTGAACTAGCGGGCGAGCAGTTCTTC. Amino acid sequence: CAISELAGEQFF.

The chain employs TRBV6-6 and TRBJ1-3; D uncertain. Per the germline V gene, CDR1 is MNHNY and CDR2 is SVGAGI (reference sequence). The CDR3 extends over 13 amino acids. V gave up 6 bases and J gave up 0 bases, with 6 bases separating them. CDR3 DNA sequence: TGTGCCAGCAGAAGGACCTCTGGAAACACCATATATTTT. This codes for CASRRTSGNTIYF.

V is TRBV24-1 and J is TRBJ2-3; possibly TRBD1 for D (5 bases). Germline V gives CDR1 KGHDR, CDR2 SFDVKD. The V end was cut by 1 base, the J end by 1 base, with 11 bases between. The CDR3 is 16 residues long. This CDR3 reads CATSDFSRVGTDTQYF. The CDR3 DNA is TGTGCCACCAGTGATTTTTCCAGGGTCGGCACAGATACGCAGTATTTT.

This clonotype was seen more than once but under ten times. V and J are TRBV20-1 and TRBJ1-2, with D tentatively TRBD1 (6 bases). Per germline, CDR1 DFQATT and CDR2 SNEGSKA (reference sequence). This CDR3 is built from 18 residues. V was cut by 3 bases and J by 1 base, with 24 bases left in between. The CDR3 loop is CSARAPSLGGLINYGYTF. In DNA, the CDR3 is TGCAGTGCTAGGGCCCCCTCCCTGGGGGGCCTTATTAACTATGGCTACACCTTC.

The chain employs TRBV14 and TRBJ2-7; D gene unclear. The germline V gene has CDR1 SGHDN and CDR2 FVKESK. The CDR3 runs to 15 residues. CDR3 DNA sequence: TGTGCCAGCAGCCAAGGTGGGCGTCGCTCCTCCGAGCAGTACGTC. Its translation: CASSQGGRRSSEQYV.

This clonotype was detected ten times or more. CDR3 loop: CSAPPAGEDVHEQYF. In DNA, the CDR3 is TGCAGTGCTCCCCCGGCAGGGGAAGATGTGCACGAGCAGTACTTC. This chain connects TRBV20-1 to TRBJ2-7, with D tentatively TRBD1 (6 bases). V lost 5 bases and J lost 5, with 22 bases in between. CDR3 length: 15 residues. The germline V gene encodes CDR1 DFQATT and CDR2 SNEGSKA (reference sequence).